Listed below are T cell receptor beta chains from one sample, sequenced in a study of T cells in Graves' hyperthyroidism and ophthalmopathy. A single record per CDR3 protein comes from TCRdb applying MiXCR to the multiplex PCR reads. The sample lists 300,000 to 400,000 distinct CDR3 sequences; about 18% were seen once. The source material was blood. The receptors were sampled from a woman between 45 and 60 years old with Graves' hyperthyroidism. The CDR3 runs from the conserved cysteine through the conserved F or W. D genes are given only for firm matches. The size of a clone is reported for some rows only, either as once, few or many, or as a class for expanded clones.

clone size: -; J gene: TRBJ2-7; V gene: TRBV10-3; D gene: TRBD1; CDR3 protein: CAISGGQGANEQYF; CDR3 DNA: TGTGCCATCAGTGGGGGACAGGGGGCCAACGAGCAGTACTTC
clone size: -; J gene: TRBJ2-1; V gene: TRBV7-9; D gene: TRBD2; CDR3 protein: CASSLTSRRGGSYNEQFF; CDR3 DNA: TGTGCCAGCAGCTTAACGTCCAGGCGGGGGGGATCCTACAATGAGCAGTTCTTC
clone size: many; J gene: TRBJ2-7; V gene: TRBV2; D gene: -; CDR3 protein: CASSDGSGVSYEQYF; CDR3 DNA: TGTGCCAGCAGTGACGGCTCAGGTGTTAGTTACGAGCAGTACTTC
clone size: few; J gene: TRBJ1-1; V gene: TRBV20-1; D gene: -; CDR3 protein: CSARPPSHGEAFF; CDR3 DNA: TGCAGTGCTAGACCTCCTTCCCACGGTGAAGCTTTCTTT
clone size: few; J gene: TRBJ2-5; V gene: TRBV9; D gene: TRBD1; CDR3 protein: CASSPSPGQGRETQYF; CDR3 DNA: TGTGCCAGCAGCCCTTCGCCGGGACAGGGACGTGAGACCCAGTACTTC
clone size: -; J gene: TRBJ2-1; V gene: TRBV20-1; D gene: -; CDR3 protein: CSALGPPFSSYNEQFF; CDR3 DNA: TGCAGTGCTTTAGGGCCCCCCTTTAGCTCCTACAATGAGCAGTTCTTC
clone size: many; J gene: TRBJ1-1; V gene: TRBV9; D gene: -; CDR3 protein: CASSAYRDWSTEAFF; CDR3 DNA: TGTGCCAGCAGCGCTTACAGGGATTGGAGCACTGAAGCTTTCTTT
clone size: many; J gene: TRBJ2-7; V gene: TRBV6-2/TRBV6-3; D gene: TRBD2; CDR3 protein: CASSPTSGAYEQYF; CDR3 DNA: TGTGCCAGCAGTCCGACTAGCGGGGCCTACGAGCAGTACTTC
clone size: -; J gene: TRBJ2-5; V gene: TRBV2; D gene: -; CDR3 protein: CASKGHQETQYF; CDR3 DNA: TGTGCCAGCAAGGGCCATCAAGAGACCCAGTACTTC
clone size: -; J gene: TRBJ2-3; V gene: TRBV7-9; D gene: -; CDR3 protein: CAIRPQGLTDTQYF; CDR3 DNA: TGTGCCATCCGCCCACAGGGCCTTACAGATACGCAGTATTTT
clone size: -; J gene: TRBJ1-4; V gene: TRBV10-2; D gene: TRBD1; CDR3 protein: CASSGGTGGFEKLFF; CDR3 DNA: TGCGCCAGCAGTGGAGGGACAGGGGGCTTCGAAAAACTGTTTTTT
clone size: many; J gene: TRBJ2-5; V gene: TRBV2; D gene: TRBD2; CDR3 protein: CASKGTSGYQETQYF; CDR3 DNA: TGTGCCAGCAAAGGGACTAGCGGGTACCAAGAGACCCAGTACTTC
clone size: many; J gene: TRBJ1-5; V gene: TRBV11-2; D gene: -; CDR3 protein: CASSLDGNQPQHF; CDR3 DNA: TGTGCCAGCAGCTTAGACGGCAATCAGCCCCAGCATTTT
clone size: few; J gene: TRBJ2-3; V gene: TRBV20-1; D gene: -; CDR3 protein: CSARDRASGTDTQYF; CDR3 DNA: TGCAGTGCTAGAGATCGGGCTAGCGGCACAGATACGCAGTATTTT
clone size: few; J gene: TRBJ2-7; V gene: TRBV7-8; D gene: -; CDR3 protein: CASSRTPWEQYF; CDR3 DNA: TGTGCCAGCAGCAGGACACCCTGGGAGCAGTACTTC
clone size: few; J gene: TRBJ1-1; V gene: TRBV4-2; D gene: -; CDR3 protein: CASSQDRGDTEAFF; CDR3 DNA: TGTGCCAGCAGCCAAGATCGAGGGGACACTGAAGCTTTCTTT
clone size: many; J gene: TRBJ2-1; V gene: TRBV20-1; D gene: TRBD2; CDR3 protein: CGKSGRAFDEQFF; CDR3 DNA: TGCGGAAAAAGCGGGAGGGCCTTCGATGAGCAGTTCTTC
clone size: -; J gene: TRBJ2-1; V gene: TRBV7-2; D gene: -; CDR3 protein: CASSLGGSSQFF; CDR3 DNA: TGTGCCAGCAGCTTAGGCGGCAGTTCGCAGTTCTTC
clone size: many; J gene: TRBJ2-3; V gene: TRBV6-5; D gene: TRBD2; CDR3 protein: CASSYSYAGRGDTQYF; CDR3 DNA: TGTGCCAGCAGTTACTCGTACGCCGGGAGGGGGGATACGCAGTATTTT
clone size: few; J gene: TRBJ2-7; V gene: TRBV6-1; D gene: TRBD1; CDR3 protein: CASSDQTGSYEQYF; CDR3 DNA: TGTGCCAGCAGTGATCAGACAGGGTCCTACGAGCAGTACTTC
clone size: -; J gene: TRBJ2-1; V gene: TRBV4-1; D gene: -; CDR3 protein: CASSQEGVPYNEQFF; CDR3 DNA: TGCGCCAGCAGCCAAGAGGGGGTCCCCTACAATGAGCAGTTCTTC
clone size: -; J gene: TRBJ1-6; V gene: TRBV2; D gene: -; CDR3 protein: CASRRDGSYNSPLHF; CDR3 DNA: TGTGCCAGCAGGCGAGACGGCTCCTATAATTCACCCCTCCACTTT
clone size: few; J gene: TRBJ2-3; V gene: TRBV7-4; D gene: TRBD2; CDR3 protein: CASSSPGFLQGVIAGGHTDTQYF; CDR3 DNA: TGTGCCAGCAGCTCCCCCGGATTCTTACAGGGTGTGATAGCGGGGGGCCACACAGATACGCAGTATTTT
clone size: few; J gene: TRBJ2-1; V gene: TRBV5-1; D gene: -; CDR3 protein: CASSLKTEEQFF; CDR3 DNA: TGCGCCAGCAGCCTCAAGACAGAGGAGCAGTTCTTC
clone size: -; J gene: TRBJ2-5; V gene: TRBV12-3/TRBV12-4; D gene: -; CDR3 protein: CASSVGNAEETQYF; CDR3 DNA: TGTGCCAGCAGTGTGGGGAATGCGGAGGAGACCCAGTACTTC
clone size: -; J gene: TRBJ2-5; V gene: TRBV7-9; D gene: TRBD2; CDR3 protein: CASSLVSGGETQYF; CDR3 DNA: TGTGCCAGCAGCTTAGTGAGCGGGGGCGAGACCCAGTACTTC
clone size: many; J gene: TRBJ2-1; V gene: TRBV11-2; D gene: -; CDR3 protein: CASSNTGDEQFF; CDR3 DNA: TGTGCCAGCAGCAACACCGGGGATGAGCAGTTCTTC
clone size: once; J gene: TRBJ2-7; V gene: TRBV28; D gene: -; CDR3 protein: CASSQGPLQSRWQGVPYEQYF; CDR3 DNA: TGTGCCAGCAGTCAAGGCCCACTCCAGTCGCGGTGGCAGGGTGTTCCTTACGAGCAGTACTTC
clone size: few; J gene: TRBJ1-6; V gene: TRBV5-1; D gene: TRBD1; CDR3 protein: CASSSGTAYNSPLHF; CDR3 DNA: TGTGCCAGCAGTTCAGGGACAGCGTATAATTCACCCCTCCACTTT
clone size: many; J gene: TRBJ1-1; V gene: TRBV6-1; D gene: TRBD1; CDR3 protein: CASTKGQRTEAFF; CDR3 DNA: TGTGCCAGCACTAAGGGACAGCGGACTGAAGCTTTCTTT
clone size: -; J gene: TRBJ1-1; V gene: TRBV29-1; D gene: -; CDR3 protein: CSVVGDTRSEDEAFF; CDR3 DNA: TGCAGCGTTGTGGGGGACACTCGCTCTGAGGATGAAGCTTTCTTT
clone size: -; J gene: TRBJ2-7; V gene: TRBV6-1; D gene: TRBD2; CDR3 protein: CASSSGSHYEQYF; CDR3 DNA: TGTGCCAGCAGTAGCGGGAGTCACTACGAGCAGTACTTC
clone size: few; J gene: TRBJ1-3; V gene: TRBV15; D gene: -; CDR3 protein: CATSRDRVAGNTIYF; CDR3 DNA: TGTGCCACCAGCAGAGATAGGGTCGCCGGAAACACCATATATTTT
clone size: few; J gene: TRBJ2-5; V gene: TRBV7-9; D gene: TRBD2; CDR3 protein: CASSLQGGVETQYF; CDR3 DNA: TGTGCCAGCAGCTTACAGGGAGGGGTGGAGACCCAGTACTTC
clone size: many; J gene: TRBJ2-3; V gene: TRBV28; D gene: -; CDR3 protein: CASSPPALSDTQYF; CDR3 DNA: TGTGCCAGCAGTCCCCCGGCGCTGTCTGATACGCAGTATTTT
clone size: few; J gene: TRBJ2-5; V gene: TRBV19; D gene: TRBD2; CDR3 protein: CASSIRGGEETQYF; CDR3 DNA: TGTGCCAGTAGTATTCGGGGGGGCGAAGAGACCCAGTACTTC
clone size: -; J gene: TRBJ1-1; V gene: TRBV5-6; D gene: -; CDR3 protein: CASSLPGFSSEAFF; CDR3 DNA: TGTGCCAGCAGCTTACCGGGGTTTTCTTCTGAAGCTTTCTTT
clone size: -; J gene: TRBJ2-7; V gene: TRBV20-1; D gene: -; CDR3 protein: CSALKTSGTAPYEQYF; CDR3 DNA: TGCAGTGCCCTGAAAACTTCCGGGACCGCTCCCTACGAGCAGTACTTC
clone size: few; J gene: TRBJ2-6; V gene: TRBV4-1; D gene: TRBD1; CDR3 protein: CASSHPGTGTVLTF; CDR3 DNA: TGCGCCAGCAGCCACCCCGGGACAGGAACCGTCCTGACTTTC
clone size: -; J gene: TRBJ1-3; V gene: TRBV20-1; D gene: TRBD1; CDR3 protein: CSASPGQARAASSGNTIYF; CDR3 DNA: TGCAGTGCCAGCCCGGGACAGGCCCGAGCTGCTAGCTCTGGAAACACCATATATTTT
clone size: many; J gene: TRBJ2-2; V gene: TRBV11-2; D gene: -; CDR3 protein: CASSLGVPGELFF; CDR3 DNA: TGTGCCAGCAGCTTAGGGGTACCCGGGGAGCTGTTTTTT
clone size: many; J gene: TRBJ2-7; V gene: TRBV6-1; D gene: TRBD1; CDR3 protein: CASSDGTGPYEQYF; CDR3 DNA: TGTGCCAGCAGTGATGGGACAGGGCCCTACGAGCAGTACTTC
clone size: -; J gene: TRBJ1-1; V gene: TRBV28; D gene: TRBD1; CDR3 protein: CASSLGTVSGNTEAFF; CDR3 DNA: TGTGCCAGCAGTTTAGGGACAGTATCGGGGAACACTGAAGCTTTCTTT
clone size: many; J gene: TRBJ1-5; V gene: TRBV5-1; D gene: -; CDR3 protein: CASSFSGGPNQPQHF; CDR3 DNA: TGCGCCAGCAGCTTCTCCGGGGGACCGAATCAGCCCCAGCATTTT
clone size: -; J gene: TRBJ1-5; V gene: TRBV28; D gene: -; CDR3 protein: CASREEGGGNQPQHF; CDR3 DNA: TGTGCCAGCCGGGAGGAGGGGGGAGGCAATCAGCCCCAACATTTT
clone size: -; J gene: TRBJ2-3; V gene: TRBV30; D gene: -; CDR3 protein: CAWSHTDTQYF; CDR3 DNA: TGTGCCTGGAGTCACACAGATACGCAGTATTTT
clone size: many; J gene: TRBJ1-2; V gene: TRBV4-2; D gene: -; CDR3 protein: CASSQGSGGYTF; CDR3 DNA: TGTGCCAGCAGCCAAGGATCAGGAGGCTACACCTTC
clone size: -; J gene: TRBJ2-2; V gene: TRBV27; D gene: TRBD2; CDR3 protein: CASALNRAGVLTGELFF; CDR3 DNA: TGTGCCAGCGCCCTTAACAGAGCGGGGGTACTCACCGGGGAGCTGTTTTTT
clone size: few; J gene: TRBJ1-1; V gene: TRBV6-1; D gene: -; CDR3 protein: CASSERQGEAFF; CDR3 DNA: TGTGCCAGCAGTGAACGGCAGGGGGAAGCTTTCTTT
clone size: many; J gene: TRBJ2-7; V gene: TRBV7-6; D gene: TRBD2; CDR3 protein: CASSAPGLAGFYEQYF; CDR3 DNA: TGTGCCAGCAGCGCCCCGGGACTAGCGGGATTCTACGAGCAGTACTTC
clone size: once; J gene: TRBJ1-5; V gene: TRBV12-3/TRBV12-4; D gene: TRBD1; CDR3 protein: CASSFNRGGPNQPQHF; CDR3 DNA: TGTGCCAGCAGTTTTAACAGGGGAGGCCCCAATCAGCCCCAGCATTTT
clone size: many; J gene: TRBJ1-5; V gene: TRBV18; D gene: TRBD1; CDR3 protein: CASSRTGGMGQPQHF; CDR3 DNA: TGTGCCAGCTCCCGGACAGGGGGAATGGGTCAGCCCCAGCATTTT
clone size: -; J gene: TRBJ2-2; V gene: TRBV20-1; D gene: -; CDR3 protein: CSAREAGELFF; CDR3 DNA: TGCAGTGCTAGAGAAGCCGGGGAGCTGTTTTTT
clone size: few; J gene: TRBJ2-5; V gene: TRBV10-3; D gene: -; CDR3 protein: CAISPQSDAQETQYF; CDR3 DNA: TGTGCCATCAGCCCTCAATCGGACGCCCAAGAGACCCAGTACTTC
clone size: many; J gene: TRBJ2-7; V gene: TRBV5-1; D gene: TRBD1; CDR3 protein: CASSPRQGSYEQYF; CDR3 DNA: TGCGCCAGCAGCCCAAGACAGGGCTCCTACGAGCAGTACTTC
clone size: many; J gene: TRBJ1-5; V gene: TRBV28; D gene: -; CDR3 protein: CASSHGGSSNQPQHF; CDR3 DNA: TGTGCCAGCAGTCATGGGGGTTCTAGCAATCAGCCCCAGCATTTT